This T cell receptor (beta chain) was sequenced during a study of blood T cell repertoires in COVID-19. Study-wide background: The origin of the acute and convalescent COVID-19 samples was the United States, Italy and Spain.

For this clone: One end of the junction is discordant with germline, which a read error may explain.

Recovery among Cohort 3 donors was established by two negative PCRs, clearance, or symptom resolution. Original methodology: Quantification of nucleated cells was approximated via reference gene primer amplification. The repertoire was sequenced with immunoSEQ multiplex PCR; TCRdb's copy has only in-frame clones and lacks some. V, J and clone size were drawn from that table, and D and trimming were deduced from the DNA. The sample carries under 300,000 clones, about 90% recorded once. Germline values: CDR1 SSHAT, CDR2 FNYEAQ (reference sequence). The CDR3 has 16 residues. The rearrangement joins TRBV7-7 to TRBJ2-2, with 7 nucleotides matching TRBD2. The clonotype originates from an older woman who had recovered from COVID-19. What was sequenced was PBMCs or T cells enriched from blood (not recorded which). CDR3 loop: CASSLFAGVTNGELFF. For the CDR3, the DNA is TGTGCTAGCAGCTTATTTGCGGGAGTAACCAACGGGGAGCTGTTTTTT. The full variable domain, rest sourced from reference TRBV7-7 and TRBJ2-2, is GAGVSQSPRYKVTKRGQDVTLRCDPISSHATLYWYQQALGQGPEFLTYFNYEAQPDKSGLPSDRFSAERPEGSISTLTIQRTEQRDSAMYRCASSLFAGVTNGELFFGEGSRLTVL.